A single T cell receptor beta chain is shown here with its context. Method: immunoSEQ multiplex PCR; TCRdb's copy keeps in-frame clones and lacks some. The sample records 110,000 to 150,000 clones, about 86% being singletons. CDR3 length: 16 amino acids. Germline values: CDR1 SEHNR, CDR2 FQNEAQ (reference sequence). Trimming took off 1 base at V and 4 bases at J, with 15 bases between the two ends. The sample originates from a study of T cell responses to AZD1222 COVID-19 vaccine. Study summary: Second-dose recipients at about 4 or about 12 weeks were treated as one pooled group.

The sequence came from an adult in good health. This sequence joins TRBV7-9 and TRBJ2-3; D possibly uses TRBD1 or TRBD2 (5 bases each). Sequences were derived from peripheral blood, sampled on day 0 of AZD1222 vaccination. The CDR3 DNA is TGTGCCAGCAGCTTAGTGAGCGGCAGGGCCGCAGATACGCAGTATTTT. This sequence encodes CASSLVSGRAADTQYF. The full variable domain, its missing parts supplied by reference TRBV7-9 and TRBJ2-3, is DTGVSQNPRHKITKRGQNVTFRCDPISEHNRLYWYRQTLGQGPEFLTYFQNEAQLEKSRLLSDRFSAERPKGSFSTLEIQRTEQGDSAMYLCASSLVSGRAADTQYFGPGTRLTVL.